This T cell receptor beta chain was recorded in a study of cytomegalovirus exposure and HLA in healthy donors. Study results and limitations: High specificity and sensitivity for cytomegalovirus status were reported for the classifier. There were some V segments, including TRBV6-2 and TRBV6-3, excluded as indistinguishable.

With regard to this clone: Its antigen is not identified.

Primers included in the PCR were 60 Vbeta and 13 Jbeta primers. Profiling relied on immunoSEQ multiplex PCR, and the TCRdb table lists in-frame clones only, not all of them. The sample shows approximately 130,000 clones, around 77% of them seen only once. Trimming removed 4 bases from V and 8 bases from J; junction bases left unmatched: 17. Germline V gives CDR1 SGDLS, CDR2 YYNGEE. This CDR3 region has 18 residues. This sequence originates from a man aged 50 to 60 in good health and CMV-seronegative. The sequencing sample was made of PBMCs. The gene calls are TRBV9 and TRBJ1-4; 10 positions agree with TRBD1. CDR3 DNA: TGTGCCAGCAGCAGAGACCCCAGGCGGGACAGGGGTGGCGAAAAACTGTTTTTT. Its protein product is CASSRDPRRDRGGEKLFF.